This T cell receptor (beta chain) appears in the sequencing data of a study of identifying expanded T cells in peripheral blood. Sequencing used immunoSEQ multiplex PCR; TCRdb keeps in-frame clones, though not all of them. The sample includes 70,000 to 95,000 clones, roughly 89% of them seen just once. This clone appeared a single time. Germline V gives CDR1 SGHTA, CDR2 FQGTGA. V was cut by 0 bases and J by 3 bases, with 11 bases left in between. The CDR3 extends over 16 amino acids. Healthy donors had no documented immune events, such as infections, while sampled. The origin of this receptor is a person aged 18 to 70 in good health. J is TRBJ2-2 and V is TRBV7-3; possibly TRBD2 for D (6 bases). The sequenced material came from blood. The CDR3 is CASSLTGGRDTGELFF. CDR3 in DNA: TGTGCCAGCAGCTTAACGGGGGGACGTGACACCGGGGAGCTGTTTTTT.